This TCR beta chain came from a study of blood T cell repertoires in COVID-19. Study-wide context: The cDNA or gDNA used as material had been derived from T cells, B-cell-depleted T cells, or PBMCs.

This clone was observed a single time. Per the authors' pipeline: Estimates of nucleated cell counts were drawn from the amplification of reference gene primers. Repertoires were generated with immunoSEQ multiplex PCR, while TCRdb's copy carries only in-frame clones and drops some. V, J and clone size are those of that table, while D and trimming were read from the DNA. This sample has 150,000 to 200,000 clones, with around four fifths found just once. The germline V and J ends were trimmed by 5 bases and 1 base, with 15 bases remaining between them. This CDR3 has 14 residues. Looked up from germline, CDR1 is SQVTM and CDR2 is ANQGSEA.

The sequence derives from a woman aged 25 to 39 with acute or convalescent COVID-19. The chain links TRBV29-1 to TRBJ2-7, with a possible D match to TRBD2 (6 bases). Input material: peripheral blood. The CDR3 DNA follows: TGCAGCGTTCCTACCGGGACTTCTTCCTACGAGCAGTACTTC. Translating gives CSVPTGTSSYEQYF.